This TCR beta chain was documented in a study of shared clonotypes between healthy human individuals. Study background: Each donor's CD4 naive and CD4 memory cells filled three plates apiece, CD8 naive two, and CD8 memory one.

Only in-frame clones appear in the TCRdb table, and some are missing; sequencing was by immunoSEQ multiplex PCR. This sample has 2 million to 2.5 million clones, with approximately 90% found just once. This clonotype originated in a man younger than 35 in good health. Some clones in this sample may be carry-over from other donors' samples. The sequencing sample was made of naive CD4+ T cells from PBMCs. Subset noted: CD45RA+ positively selected.

The CDR3 sequence is CASSVVEGYSNQPQHF. The CDR3, as DNA: TGTGCCAGCAGTGTGGTTGAGGGGTATAGCAATCAGCCCCAGCATTTT. This chain connects TRBV2 to TRBJ1-5, with D maybe TRBD1 (5 bases). This CDR3 spans 16 amino acids. Germline CDR1 SNHLY, CDR2 FYNNEI. Trimming took off 4 bases at V and 0 bases at J, with 13 bases between the two ends.